The 28 T cell receptor beta chains given below trace back to one sample, sequenced in a study of tumor T cells in aggressive B-cell lymphoma. Here immunoSEQ multiplex PCR was the method, and the copy in TCRdb shows in-frame clones only, minus some. The sample consists of fewer than 6,500 clones, over 65% of them appearing once. The sequencing input was tumor tissue. The receptors come from an adult with diffuse large B cell lymphoma.

This chain uses TRBV6-5 with TRBJ1-1; tentative D call: TRBD1 (6 bases). The V end was cut by 5 bases, the J end by 8 bases, with 18 bases between. This CDR3 region has 14 residues. CDR1 is MNHEY and CDR2 is SVGAGI in the germline V gene. The CDR3 region is CASSITTGTLEAFF. The CDR3 region has the DNA TGTGCCAGCAGTATAACTACAGGGACCCTAGAAGCTTTCTTT.

The chain uses TRBV12-5 and TRBJ1-3; 9 bases align to TRBD1. Unmatched junction bases numbered 12, after V lost 6 bases and J lost 0 bases. The CDR3 totals 18 residues. The germline V gene has CDR1 LGHNT and CDR2 FRNRAP. The CDR3 nucleotides are TGTGCTAGTGGGAGGAATAGGACAGGGGAGTCCTCTGGAAACACCATATATTTT. Encoded protein: CASGRNRTGESSGNTIYF.

The chain combines TRBV6-5 with TRBJ1-3; 12 bases line up with TRBD1. CDR3 length: 16 residues. From germline, CDR1 is MNHEY and CDR2 SVGAGI. The V segment lost 2 bases and the J segment 3 bases; nucleotides outside the gene matches: 2. Here the CDR3 reads CASSYGTGGFGNTIYF. In DNA form, the CDR3 reads TGTGCCAGCAGTTACGGGACAGGGGGCTTTGGAAACACCATATATTTT.

The CDR3: CATSRATSTDTQYF. CDR3 bases: TGTGCCACCAGCAGAGCTACGAGCACAGATACGCAGTATTTT. This chain connects TRBV15 to TRBJ2-3, with unresolved D. CDR3 length equals 14 residues. V dropped 1 base and J dropped 0 bases, with 5 bases sitting between them. CDR1 is LNHNV and CDR2 is YYDKDF in the germline V gene (reference sequence).

J is TRBJ1-1 and V is TRBV7-9, with TRBD1 as a possible D gene (5 bases). This CDR3 comprises 14 residues. V was cut by 5 bases and J by 5 bases, with 15 bases left in between. Germline CDR1 reads SEHNR; CDR2 reads FQNEAQ (reference sequence). For the CDR3, the DNA is TGTGCCAGCAGCGTAGTACCAGGGCCAACTGAAGCTTTCTTT. This codes for CASSVVPGPTEAFF.

V is TRBV7-2 and J is TRBJ2-7, with 7 bases identical to TRBD2. Trimming cost V 5 bases and J 0 bases; bases outside gene matches: 7. Germline CDR1 reads SGHTA; CDR2 reads FQGNSA. The CDR3 length is 15 residues. The CDR3, as DNA: TGTGCCAGCAGCCGGTCTAGCGGAAACTCCTACGAGCAGTACTTC. Translating it yields CASSRSSGNSYEQYF.

This chain connects TRBV4-3 to TRBJ1-6; a possible D gene is TRBD1 (6 bases). The V gene lost 5 bases and the J gene lost 8 bases, with 13 bases spanning the gap. CDR1 LGHNA and CDR2 YSLEER come from the germline V gene. The CDR3 has 14 amino acids. CDR3 residues: CASSAGGSDSPLHF. The CDR3 DNA sequence: TGCGCCAGCAGCGCGGGGGGCTCCGATTCACCCCTCCACTTT.

For the CDR3, the DNA is TGTGCCAGTAGTTGGCTAGCGGGAGATACGCAGTATTTT. Translating gives CASSWLAGDTQYF. This chain joins TRBV19 and TRBJ2-3, with 8 bases matching TRBD2. CDR1 LNHDA and CDR2 SQIVND come from the germline V gene (reference sequence). J lost 5 bases, V lost 5 bases, and 3 bases had no gene match. This CDR3 comprises 13 residues. Filled out from reference TRBV19 and TRBJ2-3, the complete variable domain reads DGGITQSPKYLFRKEGQNVTLSCEQNLNHDAMYWYRQDPGQGLRLIYYSQIVNDFQKGDIAEGYSVSREKKESFPLTVTSAQKNPTAFYLCASSWLAGDTQYFGPGTRLTVL.

This clone has just a few counts. The chain employs TRBV9 and TRBJ2-3; weak D call: TRBD2 (6 bases). The CDR3 extends over 14 amino acids. Deletions cut 2 bases from V and 2 bases from J, with 9 bases between. In germline, CDR1 is SGDLS, CDR2 YYNGEE. DNA of the CDR3: TGTGCCAGCAGCGTTTCGGGAGCCACAGATACGCAGTATTTT. As protein: CASSVSGATDTQYF. Together with reference TRBV9 and TRBJ2-3, the CDR3 gives the full variable domain: DSGVTQTPKHLITATGQRVTLRCSPRSGDLSVYWYQQSLDQGLQFLIQYYNGEERAKGNILERFSAQQFPDLHSELNLSSLELGDSALYFCASSVSGATDTQYFGPGTRLTVL.

This chain uses TRBV6-1 with TRBJ1-2; 9 bases match TRBD1. The CDR3 has 14 amino acids. Looked up from germline, CDR1 is MNHNS and CDR2 is SASEGT. Trimming removed 5 bases from V and 7 bases from J; junction bases left unmatched: 8. In DNA, the CDR3 is TGTGCCAGCAGTTGGTCGGACAGGGGTCGTGGCTACACCTTC. Its translation: CASSWSDRGRGYTF.

This clone has more than one count but fewer than ten. The chain carries TRBV5-1 and TRBJ1-2; D uncertain. CDR3 length: 13 residues. Germline V gives CDR1 SGHRS, CDR2 YFSETQ. Trimming took off 2 bases at V and 6 bases at J, with 11 bases between the two ends. The CDR3 region has the DNA TGCGCCAGCAGCTTAGCGGGAGTCGATGGCTACACCTTC. It encodes CASSLAGVDGYTF.

The V and J genes are TRBV5-1 and TRBJ2-1; 10 bases are a match to TRBD1. Germline values: CDR1 SGHRS, CDR2 YFSETQ. The length of the CDR3 is 15 residues. V trimming: 7 bases; J trimming: 8 bases; junction bases outside the gene matches: 12. CDR3 bases: TGCGCCAGCCGGACAGGGGGAGCCGGGGCGTATGAGCAGTTCTTC. Amino acid sequence: CASRTGGAGAYEQFF. The entire variable domain, with the rest obtained from reference TRBV5-1 and TRBJ2-1, is as follows: KAGVTQTPRYLIKTRGQQVTLSCSPISGHRSVSWYQQTPGQGLQFLFEYFSETQRNKGNFPGRFSGRQFSNSRSEMNVSTLELGDSALYLCASRTGGAGAYEQFFGPGTRLTVL.

This rearrangement joins TRBV2 to TRBJ2-3; no clear D gene. Deletions cut 10 bases from V and 0 bases from J, with 11 bases between. From germline, CDR1 is SNHLY and CDR2 FYNNEI. CDR3 size: 13 residues. The CDR3 protein is CATRPRSTDTQYF. The CDR3, as DNA: TGTGCCACTAGACCGCGGAGCACAGATACGCAGTATTTT.

V gene TRBV13 combines with J gene TRBJ2-3, with D maybe TRBD2 (7 bases). With 5 bases removed from V and 4 bases from J, the gap between germline ends came to 16 bases. This CDR3 has 15 residues. Germline V gives CDR1 PRHDT, CDR2 FYEKMQ (reference sequence). CDR3 amino acids: CASSVGGGGADTQYF. In DNA, the CDR3 is TGTGCCAGCAGCGTTGGAGGGGGAGGGGCAGATACGCAGTATTTT.

The rearrangement links TRBV9 to TRBJ2-1; 7 nucleotides match TRBD1. The CDR3 has 19 residues. J was trimmed by 0 bases and V by 4 bases; bases with no gene match: 16. The V gene's germline CDR1 is SGDLS and CDR2 YYNGEE. As DNA, the CDR3 is TGTGCCAGCAGCATCGGGACAGCGGCCTTGATTAGCTCCTACAATGAGCAGTTCTTC. It encodes CASSIGTAALISSYNEQFF.

This clone has just a few counts. Distinct nucleotide sequences in the sample also encode this CDR3. The rearrangement joins TRBV11-2 to TRBJ2-2; 10 bases are a match to TRBD2. Per the germline V gene, CDR1 is SGHAT and CDR2 is FQNNGV. The CDR3 covers 17 residues. V lost 4 bases, J lost 6 bases, and 11 bases stayed unmatched. The CDR3 region has the DNA TGTGCCAGCAGCTCCCCGCTCGCTAGCGGGAGCTCCGGGGAGCTGTTTTTT. Protein sequence: CASSSPLASGSSGELFF.

The chain employs TRBV27 and TRBJ2-2, with a weak D call TRBD1 (6 bases). Deletions cut 6 bases from V and 0 bases from J, with 11 bases between. Germline lookup yields CDR1 MNHEY and CDR2 SMNVEV (reference sequence). This CDR3 comprises 15 residues. CDR3 loop: CASSPWDTNTGELFF. CDR3 nucleotide sequence: TGTGCCAGCAGCCCTTGGGACACGAACACCGGGGAGCTGTTTTTT.

This chain connects TRBV11-1 to TRBJ2-7; 11 nucleotides agree with TRBD2. Germline assignment: CDR1 SGHAT and CDR2 FQDESV (reference sequence). J lost 3 bases, V lost 1 base, and 2 bases had no gene match. This CDR3 spans 15 amino acids. CDR3 nucleotide sequence: TGTGCCAGCAGCTTAGAAGGGACTAGCGGCTACGAGCAGTACTTC. Protein sequence: CASSLEGTSGYEQYF.

The V and J genes are TRBV25-1 and TRBJ1-2; D might be TRBD1 (6 bases). Germline V CDR1 and CDR2: MGHDK, SYGVNS. The CDR3 loop spans 17 amino acids. V shed 3 bases and J shed 7 bases, with 24 bases lying between them. In nucleotides, the CDR3 is TGTGCCAGCAGTGAGTACAATCCCGGAACAGGGAGTGGTGGCTACACCTTC. Protein sequence: CASSEYNPGTGSGGYTF.

J is TRBJ2-7 and V is TRBV5-6; 8 bases align to TRBD2. This CDR3 has 14 amino acids. Germline values: CDR1 SGHDT, CDR2 YYEEEE. V shed 0 bases, J shed 7 bases, and the junction held 6 bases outside the gene matches. The CDR3 nucleotides are TGTGCCAGCAGCTTGGCGGGAGGGTCTTTGGAGCAGTACTTC. As protein: CASSLAGGSLEQYF.

This clone is a singleton in its sample. This rearrangement joins TRBV28 to TRBJ1-2; 7 bases map to TRBD1. Per germline, CDR1 MDHEN and CDR2 SYDVKM. CDR3 length: 14 amino acids. V was pared by 5 bases and J by 4 bases, with 7 bases of the junction left unmatched. The CDR3 sequence is CASSLRGRGYGYTF. CDR3 bases: TGTGCCAGCAGTCTTAGGGGGCGAGGCTATGGCTACACCTTC.

The chain employs TRBV14 and TRBJ1-2, with D tentatively TRBD1 (5 bases). From germline, CDR1 is SGHDN and CDR2 FVKESK. Deletions cut 0 bases from V and 7 bases from J, with 15 bases between. The CDR3 spans 15 residues. For the CDR3, the DNA is TGTGCCAGCAGCCAAGATTGGGTGGACATTGGTGGCTACACCTTC. Its translation is CASSQDWVDIGGYTF.

The sample holds one count of this clone. This chain uses TRBV7-6 with TRBJ1-2, with 9 nucleotides matching TRBD1. V lost 5 bases to trimming and J lost 7 bases; unmatched junction nucleotides: 11. Germline V gene lookup returns CDR1 SGHVS and CDR2 FNYEAQ. The CDR3 contains 15 residues. CDR3 coding DNA: TGTGCCAGCAGCCCCGGGACAGGGTCTGTTTCTGGCTACACCTTC. This codes for CASSPGTGSVSGYTF. The variable domain in full, with the rest retrieved from reference TRBV7-6 and TRBJ1-2, is GAGVSQSPRYKVTKRGQDVALRCDPISGHVSLYWYRQALGQGPEFLTYFNYEAQQDKSGLPNDRFSAERPEGSISTLTIQRTEQRDSAMYRCASSPGTGSVSGYTFGSGTRLTVV.

This rearrangement joins TRBV29-1 to TRBJ1-1; D is unclear. Per the germline V gene, CDR1 is SQVTM and CDR2 is ANQGSEA. V lost 7 bases to trimming and J lost 1 base, with 13 bases between them. This CDR3 contains 13 residues. In nucleotides, the CDR3 is TGCAGCGCCCGCCCAGATCCGAACACTGAAGCTTTCTTT. Translation gives CSARPDPNTEAFF.

The CDR3 loop reads CASSARDYGYTF. The DNA for the CDR3 is TGTGCCAGCAGCGCGAGGGACTATGGCTACACCTTC. The rearrangement joins TRBV9 to TRBJ1-2; D ambiguous. This CDR3 region has 12 residues. V was pared by 3 bases and J by 3 bases, with 6 bases between. Germline V CDR1 and CDR2: SGDLS, YYNGEE.

The chain recombines TRBV9 with TRBJ1-2; 8 nucleotides agree with TRBD1. This CDR3 contains 16 residues. CDR1 is SGDLS, CDR2 YYNGEE, per germline. Trimming took 0 bases from V and 8 from J; bases not matched to a gene: 12. The CDR3 DNA is TGTGCCAGCAGCGTAGATGACAGGGGAGTTACGAAGGGCTACACCTTC. It codes for CASSVDDRGVTKGYTF.

V usage is TRBV4-1 and J usage is TRBJ2-4; D perhaps matches TRBD2 (5 bases). The germline gives CDR1 MGHRA, CDR2 YSYEKL. Trimming cost V 1 base and J 6 bases, with 7 bases left between them. This CDR3 region has 13 residues. The DNA of the CDR3 is TGCGCCAGCAGCCAAGTGCTAGCAAACATTCAGTACTTC. Amino acid sequence: CASSQVLANIQYF.

The table lists this clone with a few counts. This rearrangement joins TRBV28 to TRBJ2-7, with a tentative D call TRBD2 (6 bases). The CDR3 sequence is 16 residues long. CDR1 is MDHEN, CDR2 SYDVKM, per germline. Trimming stripped 5 bases from V and 0 bases from J, with 17 bases between. CDR3 coding DNA: TGTGCCAGCAGTGGAGGACTACTGCTGGGCTCCTACGAGCAGTACTTC. Encoded protein: CASSGGLLLGSYEQYF.